This entry describes one TCR beta chain. Its target is not known. The CDR3 consists of 18 residues. From germline, CDR1 is MNHNS and CDR2 SASEGT. Amplification used 60 Vbeta primers and 13 Jbeta primers. Repertoires were generated with immunoSEQ multiplex PCR, while TCRdb's copy carries only in-frame clones and drops some. This sample has more than 150,000 clones, with more than 75% found just once. The sample comes from a study of cytomegalovirus exposure and HLA in healthy donors. Whole-study results and caveats: Common viral pathogens seemed, in a later analysis, to connect with several of the most significant clusters. For most subjects, TCR beta sequences were reported to predict HLA-A and HLA-B alleles with accuracy. The study carried out a later analysis of TCR beta sequences. It associated some 18,000 of them with specific HLA alleles at a false discovery rate of 0.05.

This receptor was taken from a woman in her 30s in good health and CMV-seropositive. Sequences were obtained from PBMCs. The chain is built from TRBV6-1 and TRBJ2-5; TRBD1 is a possible D gene (5 bases). The J call could be wrong; TRBJ2-7 is a better fit for the DNA end. This chain's CDR3 is CASSVGLRHAGVSYEQYF. The CDR3 DNA reads TGTGCCAGCAGTGTGGGGCTCCGACATGCTGGGGTTTCCTACGAGCAGTACTTC.